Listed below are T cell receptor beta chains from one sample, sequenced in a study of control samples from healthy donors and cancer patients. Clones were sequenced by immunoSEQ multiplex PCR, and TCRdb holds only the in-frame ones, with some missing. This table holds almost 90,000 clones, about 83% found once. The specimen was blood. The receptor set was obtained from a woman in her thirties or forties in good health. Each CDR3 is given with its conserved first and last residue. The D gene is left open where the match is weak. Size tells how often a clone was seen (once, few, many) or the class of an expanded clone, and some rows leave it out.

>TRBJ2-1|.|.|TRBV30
TGTGCCTGGAACCGGCCAGGATACGAGGAAACGTCCTACAATGAGCAGTTCTTC
CAWNRPGYEETSYNEQFF
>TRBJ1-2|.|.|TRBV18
TGTGCCAGCTCACCAGGGGGGCAGGGCGGCTATGGCTACACCTTC
CASSPGGQGGYGYTF
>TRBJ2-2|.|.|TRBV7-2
TGTGCCAGCAGCTTACAACAACGGGGTCCGAACACCGGGGAGCTGTTTTTT
CASSLQQRGPNTGELFF
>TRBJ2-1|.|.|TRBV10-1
TGCGCCAGCAGCAACAGGGTTGGGAGAAACAATGAGCAGTTCTTC
CASSNRVGRNNEQFF
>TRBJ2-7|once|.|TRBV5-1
TGCGCCAGCAGTTCCGACCCCGGGGGGCTCTCCTACGAGCAGTACTTC
CASSSDPGGLSYEQYF
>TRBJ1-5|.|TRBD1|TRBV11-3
TGTGCCAGCAGCCCAGGACAGGGTGCGGGGCCCCAGCATTTT
CASSPGQGAGPQHF
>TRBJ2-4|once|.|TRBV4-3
TGCGCCAGCAGCCAAGATAAGTGGAACATTCAGTACTTC
CASSQDKWNIQYF
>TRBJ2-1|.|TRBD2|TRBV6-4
TGTGCCAGCAGTGACCGGGGACTAGCGGGGGGCCGCTCCTACAATGAGCAGTTCTTC
CASSDRGLAGGRSYNEQFF
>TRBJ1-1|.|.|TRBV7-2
TGTGCCAGCATATCGGAGGTACCCTACACTGAAGCTTTCTTT
CASISEVPYTEAFF
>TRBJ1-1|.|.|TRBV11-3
TGTGCCAGCAGCTTTATTAAGGCCAAGACAGAGAACACTGAAGCTTTCTTT
CASSFIKAKTENTEAFF
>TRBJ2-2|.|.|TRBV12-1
.
CASSFGAGTSGGATNTGELFF
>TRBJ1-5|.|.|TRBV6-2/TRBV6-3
TGTGCCAGCAGTTTCCGTGGTAGGGCTCAGCATTTT
CASSFRGRAQHF
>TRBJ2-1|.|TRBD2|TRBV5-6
TGTGCCAGCAGCTTCGAGACTAGCGGGGCACAATACAATGAGCAGTTCTTC
CASSFETSGAQYNEQFF
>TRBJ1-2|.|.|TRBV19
TGTGCCAGTAGCCACCTCAAGGGGCAAGCTAACTATGGCTACACCTTC
CASSHLKGQANYGYTF
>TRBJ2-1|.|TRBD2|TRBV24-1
TGTGCCACCAGTGATTGGGGGACTAGAGGCAATGAGCAGTTCTTC
CATSDWGTRGNEQFF
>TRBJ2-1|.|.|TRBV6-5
TGTGCCAGCAGCCCGGGGTTTGGTGAGCAGTTCTTC
CASSPGFGEQFF
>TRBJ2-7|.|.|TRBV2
TGTGCCAGCAGTGAGGTTGGGGTCGCCACCTACGAGCAGTACTTC
CASSEVGVATYEQYF
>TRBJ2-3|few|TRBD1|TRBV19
TGTGCCAGCACCGAGCGACAGGGGGACACAGATACGCAGTATTTT
CASTERQGDTDTQYF
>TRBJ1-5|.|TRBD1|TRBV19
TGTGCCAGTAGTATCCGAGACAGGGGTTCAGAGCCCCAGCATTTT
CASSIRDRGSEPQHF
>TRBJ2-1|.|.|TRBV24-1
TGTGCCACCAGCGACCCAGATGGGGGGAATGAGCAGTTCTTC
CATSDPDGGNEQFF
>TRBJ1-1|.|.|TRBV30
TGTGCCTGGAGTAGGGGTACCACTGAAGCTTTCTTT
CAWSRGTTEAFF
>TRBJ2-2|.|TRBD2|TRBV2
TGTGCCAGCAGTGAAACGGGACTAGCGGGGGTCGGGGAGCTGTTTTTT
CASSETGLAGVGELFF
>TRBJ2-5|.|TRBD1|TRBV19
TGTGCCAGTAGGGACAGGGATGTCGAGACCCAGTACTTC
CASRDRDVETQYF
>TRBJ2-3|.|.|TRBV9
TGTGCCAGCAGCGGAGCGACAGGAGTTAGCACAGATACGCAGTATTTT
CASSGATGVSTDTQYF
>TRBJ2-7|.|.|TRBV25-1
TGTGCCAGCAGTGAGGCGGGCGGAGCCTACGAGCAGTACTTC
CASSEAGGAYEQYF
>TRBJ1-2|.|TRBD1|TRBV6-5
TGTGCCAGCAGAAGGACAGGGTTTGCGAATGGCTACACCTTC
CASRRTGFANGYTF
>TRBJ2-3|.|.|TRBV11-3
TGTGCCAGCAGCTTAGGGGGGCCGAGCACAGATACGCAGTATTTT
CASSLGGPSTDTQYF
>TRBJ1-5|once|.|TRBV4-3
TGCGCCAGCAGCCAAGATATCGGGACCAATCAGCCCCAGCATTTT
CASSQDIGTNQPQHF
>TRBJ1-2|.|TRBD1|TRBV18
TGTGCCAGCTCACCACAAAGGGACAGGGGGATTGGCTACACCTTC
CASSPQRDRGIGYTF
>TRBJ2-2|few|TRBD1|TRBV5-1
TGCGCCAGCAGCTTTACAGGGGGCAACACCGGGGAGCTGTTTTTT
CASSFTGGNTGELFF
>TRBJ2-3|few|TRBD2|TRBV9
TGTGCCAGCAGCCCCCGGGGGGAGCCCGGGGGAGCGCAGTATTTT
CASSPRGEPGGAQYF
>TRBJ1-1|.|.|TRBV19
TGTGCCAGTAGTCGCCGCGGGGGAGACACTGAAGCTTTCTTT
CASSRRGGDTEAFF
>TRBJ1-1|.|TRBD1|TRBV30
TGTGCCTGGAAAACAGGGGGCGGCACTGAAGCTTTCTTT
CAWKTGGGTEAFF
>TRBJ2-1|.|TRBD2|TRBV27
TGTGCCAGCAGGCCTGGGACTAGGGGTCTTTTGGGTGAGCAGTTCTTC
CASRPGTRGLLGEQFF
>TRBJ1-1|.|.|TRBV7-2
TGTGCCAGCAGCTTGACAGGGAACACTGAAGCTTTCTTT
CASSLTGNTEAFF
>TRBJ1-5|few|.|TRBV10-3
TGTGCCATCAGTGACGCGGCAGGGCATCAGCCCCAGCATTTT
CAISDAAGHQPQHF
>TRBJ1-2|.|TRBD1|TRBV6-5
TGTGCCAGTTCGGACAGGGGTACTCTCAACTATGGCTACACCTTC
CASSDRGTLNYGYTF
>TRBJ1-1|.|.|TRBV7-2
TGTGCCAGCACTCCGGGGACTGAAGCTTTCTTT
CASTPGTEAFF
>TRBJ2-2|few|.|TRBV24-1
TGTGCCACCAGTGACAACGTGCGGACTGCAGACACCGGGGAGCTGTTTTTT
CATSDNVRTADTGELFF
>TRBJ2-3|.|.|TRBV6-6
TGTGCCAGCAGTTACTCGATACAGGGCAACACAGATACGCAGTATTTT
CASSYSIQGNTDTQYF
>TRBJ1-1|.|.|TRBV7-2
TGTGCCAGCAGCTCTACTATTACAGCTGAAGCTTTCTTT
CASSSTITAEAFF
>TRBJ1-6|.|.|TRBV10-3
TGTGCCGCCAAGGGCGGGGCAGGCACCACCTATAATTCACCCCTCCACTTT
CAAKGGAGTTYNSPLHF
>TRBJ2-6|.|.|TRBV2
TGTGCCAGCAGTAGACTAGGGGGATCTGGGGCCAACGTCCTGACTTTC
CASSRLGGSGANVLTF